This TCR beta chain was found in a study of T cell responses to AZD1222 COVID-19 vaccine. Study-level points and caveats: Spike-specific TCR depth and breadth grew after two AZD1222 doses. It was only a handful of AZD1222 recipients who were seropositive at baseline. Repertoires were obtained solely post-peak T cell response.

For this clone: What it binds is unknown. Other DNA sequences within the sample encode an identical CDR3.

This CDR3 comprises 12 residues. The V end was cut by 0 bases, the J end by 6 bases, with 6 bases between. Germline lookup yields CDR1 SGHRS and CDR2 YFSETQ. The method was immunoSEQ multiplex PCR; TCRdb's version includes in-frame clones alone and lacks a portion of them. This sample has about 150,000 clones; 70% to 90% occur once, and the top ten carry roughly 6.9%. The specimen comprised peripheral blood, sampled after recovery from COVID-19. The TCR originated in an adult who had recovered from COVID-19. The J gene is TRBJ1-1, the V gene TRBV5-1; possible D gene TRBD1, 6 bases. The DNA for the CDR3 is TGCGCCAGCAGCTTGGAGGGGGCTGAAGCTTTCTTT. The encoded protein is CASSLEGAEAFF.